This TCR beta chain was identified during a study of blood T cell repertoires in COVID-19. Study background: COVID-19 samples collected from the United States, Italy and Spain covered acute and convalescent phases. T cells, B-cell-depleted T cells, or PBMCs provided the cDNA or gDNA that served as material.

The CDR3 contains 12 residues. Trimming left V 5 bases short and J 6 bases short, with 7 bases between. Germline assignment: CDR1 LNHDA and CDR2 SQIVND (reference sequence). Study processing details: Amplifying reference gene primers gave estimates of nucleated cell counts. The assay was immunoSEQ multiplex PCR, and TCRdb's table has in-frame clones only and misses some. The V and J calls and clone size come from that table; D and trimming were worked out from the DNA. The sample has around 100,000 clones; about 86% are singletons. V and J are TRBV19 and TRBJ2-2; no clear D. The TCR originated in a human donor in a cohort sampled during active COVID-19. The sample consisted of peripheral blood. CDR3 coding DNA: TGTGCCAGTAGTCCTACCCCCGGGGAGCTGTTTTTT. The encoded protein is CASSPTPGELFF.